This T cell receptor (beta chain) stems from a study of blood T cell repertoires in COVID-19. Measured with immunoSEQ multiplex PCR; TCRdb has only the in-frame clones, and not every one. The sample lists about 310,000 clones; over 80% were seen once. This CDR3 is built from 12 residues. Trimming cost V 11 bases and J 8 bases; bases outside gene matches: 5. Germline V CDR1 and CDR2: LNHDA, SQIVND (reference sequence). The receptor's source is a woman aged 18-29 years who had recovered from COVID-19. J is TRBJ1-4 and V is TRBV19, with 10 nucleotides matching TRBD1. The specimen was PBMCs or T cells enriched from blood (not recorded which). This chain's CDR3 is CAARDRGEKLFF. CDR3 nucleotides: TGTGCCGCCCGGGACAGGGGCGAAAAACTGTTTTTT. Filled out from reference TRBV19 and TRBJ1-4, the complete variable domain reads DGGITQSPKYLFRKEGQNVTLSCEQNLNHDAMYWYRQDPGQGLRLIYYSQIVNDFQKGDIAEGYSVSREKKESFPLTVTSAQKNPTAFYLCAARDRGEKLFFGSGTQLSVL.